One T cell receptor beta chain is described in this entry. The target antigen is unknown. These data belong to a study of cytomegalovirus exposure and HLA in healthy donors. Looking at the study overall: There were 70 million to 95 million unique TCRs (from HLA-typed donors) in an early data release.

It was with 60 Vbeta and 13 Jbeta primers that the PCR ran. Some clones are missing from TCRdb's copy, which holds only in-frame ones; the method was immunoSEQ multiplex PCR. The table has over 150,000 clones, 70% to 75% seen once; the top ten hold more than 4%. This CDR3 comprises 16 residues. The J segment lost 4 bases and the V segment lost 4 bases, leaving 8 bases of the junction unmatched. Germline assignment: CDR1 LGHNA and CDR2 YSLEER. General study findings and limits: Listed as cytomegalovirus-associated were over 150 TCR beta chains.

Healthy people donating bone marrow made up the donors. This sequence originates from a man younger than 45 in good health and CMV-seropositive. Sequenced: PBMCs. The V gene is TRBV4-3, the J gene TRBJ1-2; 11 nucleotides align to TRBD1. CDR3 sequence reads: CASSPGGQGGTYGYTF. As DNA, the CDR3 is TGCGCCAGCAGCCCGGGGGGACAGGGGGGAACCTATGGCTACACCTTC.